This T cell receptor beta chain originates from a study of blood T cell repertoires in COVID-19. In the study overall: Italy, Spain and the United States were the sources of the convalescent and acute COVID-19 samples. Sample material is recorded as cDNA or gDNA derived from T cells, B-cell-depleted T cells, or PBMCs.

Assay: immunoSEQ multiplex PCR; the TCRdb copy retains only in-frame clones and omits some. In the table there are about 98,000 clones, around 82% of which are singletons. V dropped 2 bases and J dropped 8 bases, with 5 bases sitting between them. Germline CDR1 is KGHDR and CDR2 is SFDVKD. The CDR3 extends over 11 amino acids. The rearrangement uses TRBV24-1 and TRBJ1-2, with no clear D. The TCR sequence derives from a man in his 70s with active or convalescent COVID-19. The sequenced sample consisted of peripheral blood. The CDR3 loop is CATSDSEGYTF. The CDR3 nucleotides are TGTGCCACCAGTGATTCTGAGGGCTACACCTTC.